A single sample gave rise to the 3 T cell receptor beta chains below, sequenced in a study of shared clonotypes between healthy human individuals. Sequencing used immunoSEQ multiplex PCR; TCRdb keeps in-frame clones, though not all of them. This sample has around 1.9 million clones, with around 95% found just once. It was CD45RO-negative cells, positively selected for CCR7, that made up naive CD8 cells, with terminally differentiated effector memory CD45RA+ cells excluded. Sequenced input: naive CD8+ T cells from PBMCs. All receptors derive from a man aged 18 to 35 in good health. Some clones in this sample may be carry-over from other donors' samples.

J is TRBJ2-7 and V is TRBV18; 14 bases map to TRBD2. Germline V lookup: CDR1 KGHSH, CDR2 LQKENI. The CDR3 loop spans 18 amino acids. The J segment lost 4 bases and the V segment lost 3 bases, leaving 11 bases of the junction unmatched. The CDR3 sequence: CASSPSGLAGGRVYEQYF. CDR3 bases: TGTGCCAGCTCACCCTCCGGACTAGCGGGAGGAAGGGTTTACGAGCAGTACTTC. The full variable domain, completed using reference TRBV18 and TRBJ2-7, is NAGVMQNPRHLVRRRGQEARLRCSPMKGHSHVYWYRQLPEEGLKFMVYLQKENIIDESGMPKERFSAEFPKEGPSILRIQQVVRGDSAAYFCASSPSGLAGGRVYEQYFGPGTRLTVT.

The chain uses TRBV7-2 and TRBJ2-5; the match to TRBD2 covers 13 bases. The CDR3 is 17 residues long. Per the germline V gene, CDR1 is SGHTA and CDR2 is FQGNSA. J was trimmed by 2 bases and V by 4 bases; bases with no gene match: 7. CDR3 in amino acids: CASSYRLAGGLQETQYF. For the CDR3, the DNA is TGTGCCAGCAGCTATAGACTAGCGGGAGGCCTTCAAGAGACCCAGTACTTC.

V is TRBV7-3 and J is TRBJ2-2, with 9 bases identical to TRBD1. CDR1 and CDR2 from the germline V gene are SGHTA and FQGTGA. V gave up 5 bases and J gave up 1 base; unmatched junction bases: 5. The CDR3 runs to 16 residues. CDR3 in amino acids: CASSPGGQGNTGELFF. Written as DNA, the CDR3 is TGTGCCAGCAGCCCCGGGGGACAGGGGAACACCGGGGAGCTGTTTTTT.